The 8 T cell receptor beta chains given below trace back to one sample, sequenced in a study of CD8 T cells in acute hepatitis C reinfection. The table came from immunoSEQ multiplex PCR; TCRdb's copy has only in-frame clones and leaves some out. The data contain around 34,000 clones, approximately 90% of them singletons. Time point reported: naive CD8 control sorted from an acute-time-point sample. The sequencing input was naive CD8+ T cells from PBMCs. The receptors derive from a man aged 30-40 years with chronic hepatitis C.

The genes are TRBV6-5 and TRBJ1-5; D might be TRBD1 (5 bases). V shed 4 bases and J shed 7 bases, with 20 bases lying between them. This CDR3 comprises 16 residues. Germline loops: CDR1 MNHEY, CDR2 SVGAGI. The CDR3 region has the DNA TGTGCCAGCAGTTCCCGGGGGGGGGTAGAGTGGCAGCCCCAGCATTTT. Translating gives CASSSRGGVEWQPQHF.

This chain joins TRBV7-8 and TRBJ2-3; TRBD2 agrees at 12 bases. Per the germline V gene, CDR1 is SGHVS and CDR2 is FQNEAQ. The junction had 2 bases not matched to a gene; V was cut back by 5 bases and J by 2 bases. The CDR3 has 15 amino acids. CDR3 coding DNA: TGTGCCAGCAGCGGACTAGCGGGACCCACAGATACGCAGTATTTT. As protein: CASSGLAGPTDTQYF.

This chain uses TRBV6-5 with TRBJ2-7; D not resolved. The CDR3 totals 12 residues. From germline, CDR1 is MNHEY and CDR2 SVGAGI. Trimming stripped 2 bases from V and 3 bases from J, with 5 bases between. CDR3 DNA: TGTGCCAGCAGTTACCCTCACTACGAGCAGTACTTC. Its protein product is CASSYPHYEQYF.

The chain is built from TRBV13 and TRBJ2-2; weak D call: TRBD1 (5 bases). The V and J ends lost 0 bases and 4 bases respectively, with 9 bases between them. Germline V gene lookup returns CDR1 PRHDT and CDR2 FYEKMQ (reference sequence). There are 15 residues in the CDR3. CDR3 amino acids: CASSLGHRSTGELFF. CDR3 DNA sequence: TGTGCCAGCAGCTTAGGGCACAGGTCCACCGGGGAGCTGTTTTTT.

This clone was seen only once. The V gene is TRBV5-4, the J gene TRBJ2-1; D gene uncertain. Trimming stripped 4 bases from V and 15 bases from J, with 17 bases between. The CDR3 totals 12 residues. From germline, CDR1 is SGHNT and CDR2 YYREEE (reference sequence). This chain's CDR3 is CASSLEDRARFF. CDR3 in DNA: TGTGCCAGCAGCCTAGAGGACCGGGCGCGGTTCTTC. The entire variable domain, with the rest obtained from reference TRBV5-4 and TRBJ2-1, is as follows: ETGVTQSPTHLIKTRGQQVTLRCSSQSGHNTVSWYQQALGQGPQFIFQYYREEENGRGNFPPRFSGLQFPNYSSELNVNALELDDSALYLCASSLEDRARFFGPGTRLTVL.

The J gene is TRBJ2-3, the V gene TRBV9; 7 bases map to TRBD2. This CDR3 has 18 amino acids. Germline-derived CDR1 and CDR2 are SGDLS and YYNGEE. J gave up 4 bases and V 0 bases, and 14 bases lay outside the gene matches. CDR3 nucleotide sequence: TGTGCCAGCAGCGTAGATCAACGTGTCGGGGGGTTGTCAGATACGCAGTATTTT. Translation: CASSVDQRVGGLSDTQYF.

This rearrangement joins TRBV14 to TRBJ2-3; 12 positions agree with TRBD2. The length of the CDR3 is 16 residues. The V and J ends lost 4 bases and 6 bases, in that order; junction bases with no gene match: 8. Looked up from germline, CDR1 is SGHDN and CDR2 is FVKESK. The CDR3 DNA sequence: TGTGCCAGCAGCCTTTCGACTAGCGGGAGTTTTGATACGCAGTATTTT. The encoded protein is CASSLSTSGSFDTQYF.

V usage is TRBV5-8 and J usage is TRBJ2-7, with TRBD2 matching over 9 bases. V gave up 3 bases and J gave up 2 bases; unmatched junction bases: 0. CDR3 length: 13 amino acids. CDR1 is SGHTS and CDR2 is YDEGEE in the germline V gene. The CDR3 region is CASSWTSAYEQYF. DNA of the CDR3: TGTGCCAGCAGCTGGACTAGCGCCTACGAGCAGTACTTC.